This T cell receptor beta chain is from a study of cytomegalovirus exposure and HLA in healthy donors. The study's findings and limits: It was reported that the classifier diagnosed cytomegalovirus status with high specificity and sensitivity in both the original and validation cohorts.

The CDR3 spans 15 residues. V was trimmed by 0 bases and J by 3 bases, leaving 9 bases between them. Germline CDR1 is LNHNV and CDR2 is YYDKDF (reference sequence). Libraries were prepared by immunoSEQ multiplex PCR; TCRdb keeps only in-frame clonotypes and omits some of them. Of about 240,000 clones in the sample, 70% to 90% are singletons; the top ten hold less than 1.5%. About this clone itself: Its antigen is as yet unknown.

This chain links TRBV15 with TRBJ2-1; D might be TRBD2 (6 bases). The receptor's source is a woman aged 30 to 39 in good health and CMV-seropositive. Sequenced: PBMCs. Here the CDR3 DNA reads TGTGCCACCAGCAGAGATGGCGGGGTCTACAATGAGCAGTTCTTC. Residues: CATSRDGGVYNEQFF.